The 5 T cell receptor beta chains listed next were all sequenced from one sample in a study of T cell changes during pregnancy in multiple sclerosis. Some clones are missing from TCRdb's copy, which holds only in-frame ones; the method was immunoSEQ multiplex PCR. Of over 45,000 clones in the sample, 85% to 95% were seen once. This specimen was CD8+ T cells from peripheral blood mononuclear cells, taken in the third trimester of pregnancy. The origin of the receptors is a female donor with multiple sclerosis, enrolled in a pregnancy study.

This sequence joins TRBV4-1 and TRBJ1-1; D is uncertain. Per germline, CDR1 MGHRA and CDR2 YSYEKL. Trimming removed 0 bases at V and 4 bases at J, with 6 bases between. This CDR3 region has 13 residues. The CDR3 region is CASSQERSTEAFF. The CDR3 coding sequence is TGCGCCAGCAGCCAAGAGAGGAGCACTGAAGCTTTCTTT.

This sequence joins TRBV5-4 and TRBJ2-3, with TRBD2 matching over 8 bases. The V gene end was trimmed by 0 bases and the J gene end by 3 bases; junction bases not matched to a gene: 3. The V gene's germline CDR1 is SGHNT and CDR2 YYREEE (reference sequence). This CDR3 has 15 residues. CDR3: CASSLGASGTDTQYF. CDR3 sequence (DNA): TGTGCCAGCAGCTTGGGGGCTAGCGGGACAGATACGCAGTATTTT.

Of note for this clone: One end of the junction fails to match germline, which may point to a read error. Distinct nucleotide sequences in the sample also encode this CDR3. The chain has TRBV29-1 and TRBJ2-7, with D perhaps matching TRBD2 (6 bases). Germline assignment: CDR1 SQVTM and CDR2 ANQGSEA. This CDR3 contains 13 residues. The CDR3 DNA sequence: TGCAGCGTTGTACCGGGAGAGGCCTACGAACAGTACTTC. Translated: CSVVPGEAYEQYF.

The chain combines TRBV2 with TRBJ2-3; 13 bases line up with TRBD2. The CDR3 loop spans 16 amino acids. V trimming: 10 bases; J trimming: 5 bases; junction bases outside the gene matches: 12. Germline loops: CDR1 SNHLY, CDR2 FYNNEI. The DNA of the CDR3 is TGTGCCATACTAGCGGGAGGGCCCCAGCCGGGAGATACGCAGTATTTT. Protein: CAILAGGPQPGDTQYF.

This clone appeared a few times. The chain has TRBV7-9 and TRBJ1-5, with D tentatively TRBD1 (6 bases). Germline V gives CDR1 SEHNR, CDR2 FQNEAQ (reference sequence). V lost 1 base, J lost 3 bases, and 13 bases lay in between. This CDR3 has 16 residues. The CDR3 DNA is TGTGCCAGCAGCTTAGGCGGGTGGACAGACAATCAGCCCCAGCATTTT. This gives the protein CASSLGGWTDNQPQHF.